These 9 T cell receptor beta chains were all obtained from the same sample, sequenced in a study of shared clonotypes between healthy human individuals. Using immunoSEQ multiplex PCR, the repertoire was profiled, and TCRdb retains in-frame clones only, with some absent. This table holds around 1,900,000 clones, about 93% found once. In the naive CD8 group, cells lacked CD45RO and were positively selected for CCR7, so terminally differentiated effector memory CD45RA+ cells were left out. The sequencing sample was made of naive CD8+ T cells from PBMCs. These TCRs come from a man between 18 and 35 years old in good health. Some clones in this sample may be carry-over from other donors' samples.

The chain is built from TRBV29-1 and TRBJ2-7, with D tentatively TRBD2 (6 bases). V was clipped by 6 bases and J by 3 bases, with 15 bases between them. Germline values: CDR1 SQVTM, CDR2 ANQGSEA. This CDR3 is built from 13 residues. CDR3 DNA: TGCAGCGTCCTAGCGACGGGGATCTACGAGCAGTACTTC. Translated: CSVLATGIYEQYF.

The gene calls are TRBV7-8 and TRBJ2-1, with 7 bases identical to TRBD1. V gave up 0 bases and J gave up 4 bases; unmatched junction bases: 18. This CDR3 is built from 20 residues. CDR1 SGHVS and CDR2 FQNEAQ come from the germline V gene. CDR3 protein: CASSLAGWDVGGINYNEQFF. The CDR3 nucleotides read TGTGCCAGCAGCTTAGCTGGTTGGGATGTAGGGGGCATTAATTACAATGAGCAGTTCTTC. Supplemented by reference TRBV7-8 and TRBJ2-1, the full variable domain reads GAGVSQSPRYKVAKRGQDVALRCDPISGHVSLFWYQQALGQGPEFLTYFQNEAQLDKSGLPSDRFFAERPEGSVSTLKIQRTQQEDSAVYLCASSLAGWDVGGINYNEQFFGPGTRLTVL.

The V call is TRBV6-1, the J call TRBJ2-5, with TRBD1 as a possible D gene (5 bases). Germline values: CDR1 MNHNS, CDR2 SASEGT. The germline V and J ends were trimmed by 1 base and 1 base, with 13 bases remaining between them. The CDR3 spans 16 residues. As DNA, the CDR3 is TGTGCCAGCAGTGAAGATCGCAGGGTCACCCAAGAGACCCAGTACTTC. Protein: CASSEDRRVTQETQYF.

This clone was recorded once. The J gene is TRBJ2-1, the V gene TRBV27; no definite D call. V was pared by 5 bases and J by 0 bases, with 11 bases between. Per germline, CDR1 MNHEY and CDR2 SMNVEV (reference sequence). The CDR3 extends over 15 amino acids. CDR3 in amino acids: CASSVRASSYNEQFF. CDR3 nucleotide sequence: TGTGCCAGCAGTGTCAGAGCGAGCTCCTACAATGAGCAGTTCTTC.

This chain uses TRBV5-1 with TRBJ2-6; D possibly matches TRBD1 or TRBD2 (5 bases each). Trimming stripped 4 bases from V and 2 bases from J, with 16 bases between. Germline V gene sequence: CDR1 SGHRS, CDR2 YFSETQ. The CDR3 extends over 17 amino acids. As DNA, the CDR3 is TGCGCCAGCAGCCTGATTGAACTGGGACCTGGGGCCAACGTCCTGACTTTC. Translated: CASSLIELGPGANVLTF.

The genes are TRBV19 and TRBJ1-2; 7 nucleotides match TRBD1. The trim removed 1 base at V and 7 bases at J, leaving 3 bases unmatched. The CDR3 contains 13 residues. Germline values: CDR1 LNHDA, CDR2 SQIVND (reference sequence). The CDR3, as DNA: TGTGCCAGTAGTATAGGGACAGGACTTGGCTACACCTTC. Its protein product is CASSIGTGLGYTF.

The sample holds a few counts of this clone. The chain employs TRBV14 and TRBJ1-1; D ambiguous. CDR1 and CDR2 (germline): SGHDN, FVKESK. V shed 2 bases and J shed 1 base, with 8 bases lying between them. The CDR3 has 14 amino acids. CDR3 DNA: TGTGCCAGCAGCCAAAGCTTAAGGAACACTGAAGCTTTCTTT. Amino acids: CASSQSLRNTEAFF. Complete variable domain (other parts from reference TRBV14 and TRBJ1-1): EAGVTQFPSHSVIEKGQTVTLRCDPISGHDNLYWYRRVMGKEIKFLLHFVKESKQDESGMPNNRFLAERTGGTYSTLKVQPAELEDSGVYFCASSQSLRNTEAFFGQGTRLTVV.

The CDR3 DNA is TGTGCCAGCAGTTTCGACGGGAGTGCCTACGAGCAGTACTTC. This translates into CASSFDGSAYEQYF. This chain links TRBV27 with TRBJ2-7; perhaps TRBD2 as D (6 bases). The CDR3 has 14 residues. Per the germline V gene, CDR1 is MNHEY and CDR2 is SMNVEV (reference sequence). The V end was cut by 3 bases, the J end by 2 bases, with 11 bases between.

This chain uses TRBV4-1 with TRBJ1-4; TRBD1 might be the D (5 bases). The CDR3 has 16 amino acids. Germline V gives CDR1 MGHRA, CDR2 YSYEKL. V was shortened by 4 bases and J by 10 bases, with 22 bases between the two germline ends. CDR3 nucleotides: TGCGCCAGCAGCCCAGTGTTCGGGACGGCTGAGGCAAAACTGTTTTTT. Protein product: CASSPVFGTAEAKLFF.